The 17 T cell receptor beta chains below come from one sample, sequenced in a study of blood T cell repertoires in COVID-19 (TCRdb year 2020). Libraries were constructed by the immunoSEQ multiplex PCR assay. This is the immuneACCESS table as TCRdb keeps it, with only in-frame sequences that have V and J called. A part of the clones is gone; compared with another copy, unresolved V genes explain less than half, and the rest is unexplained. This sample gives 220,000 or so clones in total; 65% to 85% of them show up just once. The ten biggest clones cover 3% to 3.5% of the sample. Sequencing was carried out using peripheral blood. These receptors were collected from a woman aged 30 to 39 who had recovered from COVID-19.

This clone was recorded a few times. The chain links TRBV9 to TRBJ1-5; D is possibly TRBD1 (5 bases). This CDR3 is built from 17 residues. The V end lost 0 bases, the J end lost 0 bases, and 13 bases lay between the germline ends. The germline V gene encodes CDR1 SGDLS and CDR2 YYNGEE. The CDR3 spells CASSVANGTISNQPQHF. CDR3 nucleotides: TGTGCCAGCAGCGTAGCTAACGGGACTATTAGCAATCAGCCCCAGCATTTT.

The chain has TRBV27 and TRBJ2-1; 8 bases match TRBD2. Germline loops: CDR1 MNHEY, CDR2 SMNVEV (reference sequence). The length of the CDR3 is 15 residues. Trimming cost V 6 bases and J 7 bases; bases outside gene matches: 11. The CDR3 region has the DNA TGTGCCAGCAGCACCTCTAGCGGGTCATGGAATGAGCAGTTCTTC. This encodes CASSTSSGSWNEQFF.

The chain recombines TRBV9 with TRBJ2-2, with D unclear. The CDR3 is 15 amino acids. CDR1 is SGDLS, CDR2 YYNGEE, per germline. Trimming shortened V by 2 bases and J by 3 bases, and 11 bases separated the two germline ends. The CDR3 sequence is CASSVIHSDTGELFF. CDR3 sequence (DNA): TGTGCCAGCAGCGTTATTCACAGTGACACCGGGGAGCTGTTTTTT. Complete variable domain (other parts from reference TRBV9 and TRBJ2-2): DSGVTQTPKHLITATGQRVTLRCSPRSGDLSVYWYQQSLDQGLQFLIQYYNGEERAKGNILERFSAQQFPDLHSELNLSSLELGDSALYFCASSVIHSDTGELFFGEGSRLTVL.

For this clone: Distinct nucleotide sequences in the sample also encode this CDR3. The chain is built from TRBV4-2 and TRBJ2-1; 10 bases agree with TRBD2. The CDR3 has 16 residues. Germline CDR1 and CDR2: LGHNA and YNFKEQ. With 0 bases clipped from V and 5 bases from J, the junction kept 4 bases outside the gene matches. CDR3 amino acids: CASSQESGRADNEQFF. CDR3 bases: TGTGCCAGCAGCCAAGAGAGCGGGAGGGCCGACAATGAGCAGTTCTTC.

The CDR3 loop reads CASSQAVGEIDRSYTF. Here the CDR3 DNA reads TGTGCCAGCAGCCAAGCAGTCGGGGAAATTGATAGGAGCTACACCTTC. V and J are TRBV3-1 (or the pseudogene TRBV3-2) and TRBJ1-2; D is ambiguous. V gave up 1 base and J gave up 9 bases, with 21 bases separating them. This CDR3 has 16 residues. Germline V gene lookup returns CDR1 LGHDT and CDR2 YNNKEL (reference sequence).

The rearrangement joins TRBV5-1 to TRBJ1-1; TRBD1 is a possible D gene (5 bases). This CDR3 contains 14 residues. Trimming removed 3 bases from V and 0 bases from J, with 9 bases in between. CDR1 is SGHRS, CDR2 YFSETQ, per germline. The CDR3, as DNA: TGCGCCAGCAGCTGGACAATCATGAACACTGAAGCTTTCTTT. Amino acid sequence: CASSWTIMNTEAFF.

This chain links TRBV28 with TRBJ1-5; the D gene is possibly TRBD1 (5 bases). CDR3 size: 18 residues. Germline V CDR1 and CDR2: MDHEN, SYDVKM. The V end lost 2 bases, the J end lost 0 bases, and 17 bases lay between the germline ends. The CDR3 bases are TGTGCCAGCAGTTTAGTCGCAGGGCGAACCCATAGCAATCAGCCCCAGCATTTT. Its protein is CASSLVAGRTHSNQPQHF.

Here the CDR3 reads CASSLGQGVHQPQHF. CDR3 in DNA: TGTGCCAGCAGCTTGGGCCAGGGGGTACATCAGCCCCAGCATTTT. The chain combines TRBV5-6 with TRBJ1-5; 7 bases align to TRBD1. The CDR3 has 15 amino acids. CDR1 and CDR2 from the germline V gene are SGHDT and YYEEEE. Trimming removed 0 bases from V and 5 bases from J; junction bases left unmatched: 5.

The chain's CDR3 is CASSKARDRTSGSGTGELFF. CDR3 nucleotide sequence: TGTGCCAGCAGCAAAGCGCGGGATAGGACTAGCGGGAGTGGGACCGGGGAGCTGTTTTTT. This chain joins TRBV21-1 and TRBJ2-2; the table gives TRBD2 as D, unverified against the DNA. TRBV21-1 is annotated as a pseudogene. CDR3 size: 20 residues.

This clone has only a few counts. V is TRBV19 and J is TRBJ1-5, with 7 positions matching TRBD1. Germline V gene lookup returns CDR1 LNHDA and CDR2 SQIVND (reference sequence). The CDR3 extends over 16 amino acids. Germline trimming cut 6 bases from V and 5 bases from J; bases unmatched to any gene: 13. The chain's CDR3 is CASSASPGQRDQPQHF. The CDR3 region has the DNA TGTGCCAGTAGCGCCTCCCCGGGACAGCGCGATCAGCCCCAGCATTTT.

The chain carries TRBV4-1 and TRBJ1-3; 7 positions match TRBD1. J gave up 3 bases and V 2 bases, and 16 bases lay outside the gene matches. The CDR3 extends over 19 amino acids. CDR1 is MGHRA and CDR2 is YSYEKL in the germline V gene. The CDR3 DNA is TGCGCCAGCAGCCAACGGGACCCGGAGCAGGGGGTACTTGGAAACACCATATATTTT. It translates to CASSQRDPEQGVLGNTIYF.

The DNA for the CDR3 is TGTGCCAGCAGCCAAACTGGCAGAGGAAATCAGCCCCAGCATTTT. Encoded protein: CASSQTGRGNQPQHF. The chain couples TRBV28 to TRBJ1-5; D is unresolved. V gave up 6 bases and J gave up 4 bases, with 16 bases separating them. There are 15 residues in the CDR3. Germline CDR1 and CDR2: MDHEN and SYDVKM.

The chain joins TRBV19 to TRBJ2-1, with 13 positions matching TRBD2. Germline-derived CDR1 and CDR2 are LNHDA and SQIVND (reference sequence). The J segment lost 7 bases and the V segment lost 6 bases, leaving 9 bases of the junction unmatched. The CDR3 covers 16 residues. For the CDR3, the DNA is TGTGCCAGTAGATTCGGACTAGCGGGAGAATTTAATGAGCAGTTCTTC. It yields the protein CASRFGLAGEFNEQFF.

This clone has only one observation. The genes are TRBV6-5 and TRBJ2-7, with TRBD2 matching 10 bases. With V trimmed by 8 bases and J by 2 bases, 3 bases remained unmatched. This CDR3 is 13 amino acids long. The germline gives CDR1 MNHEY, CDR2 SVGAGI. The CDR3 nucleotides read TGTGCCAGCGGGACTAGCGTTACCTACGAGCAGTACTTC. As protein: CASGTSVTYEQYF.

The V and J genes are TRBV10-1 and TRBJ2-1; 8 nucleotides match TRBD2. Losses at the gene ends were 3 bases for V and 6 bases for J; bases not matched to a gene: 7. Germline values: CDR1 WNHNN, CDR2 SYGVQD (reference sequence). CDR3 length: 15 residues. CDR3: CASSDRSGSRNEQFF. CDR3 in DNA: TGCGCCAGCAGTGATCGGAGCGGGAGTCGCAATGAGCAGTTCTTC.

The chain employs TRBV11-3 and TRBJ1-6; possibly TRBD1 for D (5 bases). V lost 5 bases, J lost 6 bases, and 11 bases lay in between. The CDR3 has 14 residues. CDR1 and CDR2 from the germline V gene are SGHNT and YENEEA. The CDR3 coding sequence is TGTGCCAGCAGCCCGGACAATTCTAATTCACCCCTCCACTTT. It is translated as CASSPDNSNSPLHF.

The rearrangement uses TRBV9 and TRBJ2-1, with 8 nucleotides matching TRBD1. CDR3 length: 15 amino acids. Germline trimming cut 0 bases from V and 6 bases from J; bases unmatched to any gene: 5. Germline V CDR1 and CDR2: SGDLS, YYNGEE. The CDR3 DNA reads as TGTGCCAGCAGCGTAGAGGGGGACAGGATCAATGAGCAGTTCTTC. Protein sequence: CASSVEGDRINEQFF.